This section outlines one T cell receptor beta chain sequence together with its context. This entry comes from a study of blood T cell repertoires in COVID-19. How the authors handled the data: Counts of nucleated cells, estimated from reference gene primer amplification, were obtained. Repertoires were generated with immunoSEQ multiplex PCR, while TCRdb's copy carries only in-frame clones and drops some. V and J calls and clone size are those listed in that table; D and trimming were worked out from the DNA. The profile shows tens of thousands of clones, less than 90% of them singletons. Germline V gives CDR1 SGHDT, CDR2 YYEEEE. The CDR3 length is 13 residues. V dropped 4 bases and J dropped 4 bases, with 9 bases sitting between them.

The chain links TRBV5-6 to TRBJ1-3; D is unresolved. This receptor was taken from a man aged 55-75 years with active or convalescent COVID-19. Sequencing was done on a sample of peripheral blood. The CDR3 region is CASSQVQGNTIYF. The CDR3 coding sequence is TGTGCCAGCAGCCAAGTTCAGGGAAACACCATATATTTT.